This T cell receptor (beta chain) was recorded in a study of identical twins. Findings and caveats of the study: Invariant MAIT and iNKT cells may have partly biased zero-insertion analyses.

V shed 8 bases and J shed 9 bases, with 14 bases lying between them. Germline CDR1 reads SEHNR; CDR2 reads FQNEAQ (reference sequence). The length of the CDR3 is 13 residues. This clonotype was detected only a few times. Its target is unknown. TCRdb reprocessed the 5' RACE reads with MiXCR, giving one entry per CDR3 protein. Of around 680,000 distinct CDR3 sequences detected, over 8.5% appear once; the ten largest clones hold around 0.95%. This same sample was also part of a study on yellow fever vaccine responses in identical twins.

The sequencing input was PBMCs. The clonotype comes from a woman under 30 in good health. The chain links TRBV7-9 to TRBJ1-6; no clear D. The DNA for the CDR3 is TGTGCCAGCGGCCTGGACGGAGGTTCACCCCTCCACTTT. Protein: CASGLDGGSPLHF.